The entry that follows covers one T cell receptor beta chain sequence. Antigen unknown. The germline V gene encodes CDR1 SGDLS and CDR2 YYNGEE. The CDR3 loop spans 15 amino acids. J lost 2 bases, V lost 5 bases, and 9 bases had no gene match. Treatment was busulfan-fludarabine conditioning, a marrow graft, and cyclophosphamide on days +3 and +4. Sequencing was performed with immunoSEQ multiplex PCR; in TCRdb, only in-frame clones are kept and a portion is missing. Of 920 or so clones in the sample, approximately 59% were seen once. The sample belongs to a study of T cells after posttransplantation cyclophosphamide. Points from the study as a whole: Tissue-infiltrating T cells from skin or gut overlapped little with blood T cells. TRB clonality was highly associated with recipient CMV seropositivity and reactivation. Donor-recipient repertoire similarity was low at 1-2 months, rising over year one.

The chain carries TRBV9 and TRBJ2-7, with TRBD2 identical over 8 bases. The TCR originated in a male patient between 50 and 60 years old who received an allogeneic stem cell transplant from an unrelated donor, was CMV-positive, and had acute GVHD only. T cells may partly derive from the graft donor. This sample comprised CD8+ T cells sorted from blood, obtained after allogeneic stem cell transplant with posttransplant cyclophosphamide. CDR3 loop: CASSESGGITYEQYF. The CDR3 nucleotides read TGTGCCAGCAGTGAATCGGGGGGGATTACCTACGAGCAGTACTTC.